These 14 T cell receptor beta chains originate from one sample sequenced in a study of T-cell memory formation after mild COVID-19. MiXCR, applied by TCRdb to the 5' RACE reads, yields one record per CDR3 protein. The sample carries about 170,000 distinct CDR3 sequences, under 15% recorded once. Sequencing input: PBMCs or a T cell subset sorted from them (not recorded which). Receptors originate from a man younger than 35 who had mild COVID-19 (a few samples of this study predate the infection). Cell type and time point are not known.

This clonotype showed up just a few times. This chain joins TRBV5-4 and TRBJ2-4, with D perhaps matching TRBD1 (5 bases). CDR3 length equals 15 residues. The V gene's germline CDR1 is SGHNT and CDR2 YYREEE (reference sequence). Trimming removed 0 bases from V and 7 bases from J, with 14 bases in between. CDR3 coding DNA: TGTGCCAGCAGCTTGGCCGGCCAGGGAATGAACATTCAGTACTTC. Residues: CASSLAGQGMNIQYF. Supplemented by reference TRBV5-4 and TRBJ2-4, the full variable domain reads ETGVTQSPTHLIKTRGQQVTLRCSSQSGHNTVSWYQQALGQGPQFIFQYYREEENGRGNFPPRFSGLQFPNYSSELNVNALELDDSALYLCASSLAGQGMNIQYFGAGTRLSVL.

This clonotype has more than one count but fewer than ten. This chain connects TRBV7-2 to TRBJ1-1; TRBD1 might be the D (6 bases). Per germline, CDR1 SGHTA and CDR2 FQGNSA. CDR3 length: 12 amino acids. V dropped 6 bases and J dropped 10 bases, with 15 bases sitting between them. The DNA of the CDR3 is TGTGCCAGCAGTCCGAGACAGGTTATAGCTTTCTTT. Encoded protein: CASSPRQVIAFF.

The chain recombines TRBV7-2 with TRBJ1-1, with 10 bases lining up with TRBD1. After removal of 5 bases from V and 8 bases from J, the junction contained 8 bases not matched to a gene. The CDR3 loop spans 14 amino acids. Germline CDR1 is SGHTA and CDR2 is FQGNSA. As DNA, the CDR3 is TGTGCCAGCAGCCCACGACAGGGGGCCCTGGAAGCTTTCTTT. It translates to CASSPRQGALEAFF.

In its sample, this clonotype was seen many times. The chain recombines TRBV7-8 with TRBJ2-4; possibly TRBD1 for D (5 bases). Germline V gene sequence: CDR1 SGHVS, CDR2 FQNEAQ. The CDR3 has 16 residues. V was pared by 5 bases and J by 4 bases, with 18 bases between. The CDR3 DNA reads TGTGCCAGCAGCCTACACCTGACGACAGTTAAAAACATTCAGTACTTC. Translated: CASSLHLTTVKNIQYF.

The chain carries TRBV5-6 and TRBJ2-3, with D hard to call. The V end lost 2 bases, the J end lost 5 bases, and 6 bases lay between the germline ends. The CDR3 loop spans 12 amino acids. Germline V gene data show CDR1 as SGHDT and CDR2 as YYEEEE. For the CDR3, the DNA is TGTGCCAGCAGCTTACACCTAGATACGCAGTATTTT. Translated: CASSLHLDTQYF. The whole variable domain, remainder taken from reference TRBV5-6 and TRBJ2-3, is DAGVTQSPTHLIKTRGQQVTLRCSPKSGHDTVSWYQQALGQGPQFIFQYYEEEERQRGNFPDRFSGHQFPNYSSELNVNALLLGDSALYLCASSLHLDTQYFGPGTRLTVL.

In this sample, this clonotype turned up a few times. This sequence joins TRBV7-2 and TRBJ1-5, with D unresolved. CDR1 and CDR2 (germline): SGHTA, FQGNSA. Trimming removed 4 bases from V and 4 bases from J, with 8 bases in between. There are 13 residues in the CDR3. In DNA, the CDR3 is TGTGCCAGCAGCTCGGTAGGAAATCAGCCCCAGCATTTT. Translation gives CASSSVGNQPQHF.

This clonotype turned up a few times. J is TRBJ2-1 and V is TRBV11-3; 8 bases line up with TRBD2. The CDR3 spans 14 residues. Germline V CDR1 and CDR2: SGHNT, YENEEA. Trimming removed 5 bases from V and 9 bases from J; junction bases left unmatched: 9. The CDR3 here is CASSVAGGRGEQFF. The CDR3 nucleotides read TGTGCCAGCAGCGTCGCGGGGGGCCGTGGTGAGCAGTTCTTC.

The chain combines TRBV6-2 or TRBV6-3 with TRBJ2-1; D is possibly TRBD1 (5 bases). Germline CDR1 is MNHEY and CDR2 is SVGEGT. The length of the CDR3 is 13 residues. V was cut by 5 bases and J by 9 bases, with 14 bases left in between. The CDR3 DNA sequence: TGTGCCAGCAGTCCGGGTGGGGCCGCTGAGCAGTTCTTC. Amino acid sequence: CASSPGGAAEQFF.

The CDR3 loop is CSALQGAISGAIQYF. CDR3 nucleotides: TGCAGTGCCTTACAGGGGGCGATATCTGGCGCCATTCAGTACTTC. The V call is TRBV20-1, the J call TRBJ2-4, with TRBD1 identical over 9 bases. The CDR3 sequence is 15 residues long. Per the germline V gene, CDR1 is DFQATT and CDR2 is SNEGSKA (reference sequence). The J segment lost 9 bases and the V segment lost 6 bases, leaving 15 bases of the junction unmatched.

This clonotype has a count of ten or more. The chain has TRBV5-1 and TRBJ2-3; D is uncertain. The CDR3 runs 16 residues. Germline CDR1 SGHRS, CDR2 YFSETQ. V dropped 0 bases and J dropped 0 bases, with 11 bases sitting between them. The CDR3, as DNA: TGCGCCAGCAGCTTGGGGGGAATGACTAGCACAGATACGCAGTATTTT. Residues: CASSLGGMTSTDTQYF.

This clonotype showed up many times. The chain couples TRBV7-3 to TRBJ2-1; 7 bases are a match to TRBD1. This CDR3 spans 13 amino acids. The V segment lost 4 bases and the J segment 9 bases; nucleotides outside the gene matches: 6. Germline CDR1 reads SGHTA; CDR2 reads FQGTGA. CDR3 in amino acids: CASSYAGGGEQFF. As DNA, the CDR3 is TGTGCCAGCAGCTATGCAGGGGGTGGTGAGCAGTTCTTC.

This clonotype came up a few times. CDR3 amino acids: CASSLTGLAGGSDTQYF. DNA of the CDR3: TGTGCCAGCAGTTTGACGGGACTAGCGGGGGGGTCAGATACGCAGTATTTT. The genes are TRBV12-3 or TRBV12-4 and TRBJ2-3, with 16 bases fitting TRBD2. The CDR3 covers 17 residues. Trimming took 3 bases from V and 4 from J; bases not matched to a gene: 4.

This chain connects TRBV9 to TRBJ1-5; D ambiguous. V gave up 0 bases and J gave up 7 bases, with 14 bases separating them. CDR3 length: 15 amino acids. CDR1 is SGDLS and CDR2 is YYNGEE in the germline V gene. CDR3 in amino acids: CASSVGSSSRQPQHF. CDR3 bases: TGTGCCAGCAGCGTAGGGTCGTCCTCCAGACAGCCCCAGCATTTT. Full variable domain (rest looked up from reference TRBV9 and TRBJ1-5): DSGVTQTPKHLITATGQRVTLRCSPRSGDLSVYWYQQSLDQGLQFLIQYYNGEERAKGNILERFSAQQFPDLHSELNLSSLELGDSALYFCASSVGSSSRQPQHFGDGTRLSIL.

The genes are TRBV29-1 and TRBJ2-3, with 12 bases matching TRBD2. Looked up from germline, CDR1 is SQVTM and CDR2 is ANQGSEA. V shed 8 bases and J 1 base; nucleotides not matched to a gene: 4. The CDR3 has 14 amino acids. For the CDR3, the DNA is TGCAGCTTCCGACTAGCGGGGGGCACAGATACGCAGTATTTT. Translating gives CSFRLAGGTDTQYF.